These 23 T cell receptor beta chains came from one sample sequenced in a study of T cell responses to AZD1222 COVID-19 vaccine. Measured with immunoSEQ multiplex PCR; TCRdb has only the in-frame clones, and not every one. The table records roughly 100,000 clones, approximately 88% of them present only once. This material consisted of peripheral blood, taken on day 0 of AZD1222 vaccination. These receptors were taken from an adult in good health.

The rearrangement links TRBV29-1 to TRBJ2-7, with TRBD1 as a possible D gene (7 bases). Trimming took off 6 bases at V and 0 bases at J, with 15 bases between the two ends. The CDR3 covers 14 residues. Germline-derived CDR1 and CDR2 are SQVTM and ANQGSEA. The CDR3 is CSVRRGQSSYEQYF. CDR3 DNA sequence: TGCAGCGTCCGGCGGGGACAGTCCTCCTACGAGCAGTACTTC.

This clone was seen once. V and J are TRBV4-2 and TRBJ1-5; D is undetermined. CDR3 length: 20 amino acids. The germline gives CDR1 LGHNA, CDR2 YNFKEQ. Trimming removed 0 bases at V and 1 base at J, with 22 bases between. The CDR3 sequence is CASSQDWLDVWEWSNQPQHF. CDR3 in DNA: TGTGCCAGCAGCCAAGATTGGTTGGACGTTTGGGAATGGAGCAATCAGCCCCAGCATTTT.

This sequence joins TRBV28 and TRBJ1-1; D remains unclear. Germline loops: CDR1 MDHEN, CDR2 SYDVKM. V was trimmed by 3 bases and J by 2 bases, leaving 10 bases between them. The CDR3 totals 14 residues. CDR3 in DNA: TGTGCCAGCAGTTTTCGTCTGAGAAACACTGAAGCTTTCTTT. Protein: CASSFRLRNTEAFF.

This chain uses TRBV6-2 or TRBV6-3 with TRBJ1-1; possible D gene TRBD1, 5 bases. This CDR3 is 15 amino acids long. The V and J ends lost 3 bases and 3 bases respectively, with 14 bases between them. CDR1 and CDR2 from the germline V gene are MNHEY and SVGEGT. The CDR3 loop reads CASSYPLGVDTEAFF. In DNA, the CDR3 is TGTGCCAGCAGTTATCCCCTAGGGGTTGACACTGAAGCTTTCTTT.

The V gene is TRBV5-6, the J gene TRBJ1-1; 7 bases align to TRBD1. The V gene end was trimmed by 0 bases and the J gene end by 5 bases; junction bases not matched to a gene: 10. Germline V gives CDR1 SGHDT, CDR2 YYEEEE. The CDR3 sequence is 16 residues long. The CDR3 region has the DNA TGTGCCAGCAGCTTGGACAGGGGAAATGACCGGACTGAAGCTTTCTTT. Translated, it gives CASSLDRGNDRTEAFF.

This CDR3 reads CASSRDSSTDTQYF. Written as DNA, the CDR3 is TGTGCCAGCAGCCGAGACAGTAGCACAGATACGCAGTATTTT. V usage is TRBV7-8 and J usage is TRBJ2-3; perhaps TRBD1 as D (5 bases). Germline-derived CDR1 and CDR2 are SGHVS and FQNEAQ. CDR3 length: 14 amino acids. Trimming removed 5 bases from V and 0 bases from J, with 9 bases in between. The whole variable domain, filled in from reference TRBV7-8 and TRBJ2-3, reads GAGVSQSPRYKVAKRGQDVALRCDPISGHVSLFWYQQALGQGPEFLTYFQNEAQLDKSGLPSDRFFAERPEGSVSTLKIQRTQQEDSAVYLCASSRDSSTDTQYFGPGTRLTVL.

This chain connects TRBV19 to TRBJ1-5; D is possibly TRBD1 (5 bases). V dropped 4 bases and J dropped 5 bases, with 15 bases sitting between them. The CDR3 consists of 15 residues. The germline V gene has CDR1 LNHDA and CDR2 SQIVND (reference sequence). The CDR3 is CASSTGQVYYQPQHF. CDR3 in DNA: TGTGCCAGTAGTACAGGGCAGGTGTACTATCAGCCCCAGCATTTT. Combining the CDR3 with reference TRBV19 and TRBJ1-5 gives the whole variable domain DGGITQSPKYLFRKEGQNVTLSCEQNLNHDAMYWYRQDPGQGLRLIYYSQIVNDFQKGDIAEGYSVSREKKESFPLTVTSAQKNPTAFYLCASSTGQVYYQPQHFGDGTRLSIL.

The chain employs TRBV10-1 and TRBJ2-3; possibly TRBD1 for D (6 bases). From germline, CDR1 is WNHNN and CDR2 SYGVQD (reference sequence). V dropped 3 bases and J dropped 1 base, with 11 bases sitting between them. The CDR3 extends over 15 amino acids. The CDR3 DNA is TGCGCCAGCAGTGACACAGGGACGGGCACAGATACGCAGTATTTT. Amino acids: CASSDTGTGTDTQYF.

The sample holds one count of this clone. This rearrangement joins TRBV27 to TRBJ2-2, with TRBD2 matching 12 bases. The CDR3 is 17 residues long. Germline assignment: CDR1 MNHEY and CDR2 SMNVEV (reference sequence). V was clipped by 5 bases and J by 4 bases; unmatched bases: 8. CDR3: CASSHLAGGPGTGELFF. The CDR3 nucleotides read TGTGCCAGCAGTCACCTAGCGGGGGGGCCCGGCACCGGGGAGCTGTTTTTT.

V and J are TRBV5-1 and TRBJ1-4, with D maybe TRBD1 (6 bases). The CDR3 is 16 amino acids. Deletions cut 3 bases from V and 0 bases from J, with 12 bases between. The germline V gene encodes CDR1 SGHRS and CDR2 YFSETQ. The chain's CDR3 is CASSYTGTATNEKLFF. The CDR3 DNA reads TGCGCCAGCAGCTACACAGGGACTGCAACTAATGAAAAACTGTTTTTT.

DNA for the CDR3: TGTGCCACCCAACGAGCCGGGAGCGCAGATACGCAGTATTTT. This sequence encodes CATQRAGSADTQYF. This chain uses TRBV7-2 with TRBJ2-3, with a tentative D call TRBD2 (6 bases). CDR3 size: 14 residues. CDR1 is SGHTA and CDR2 is FQGNSA in the germline V gene. Trimming took 10 bases from V and 4 from J, leaving 18 bases between them.

The chain recombines TRBV6-1 with TRBJ1-1; no clear D. Germline V gives CDR1 MNHNS, CDR2 SASEGT. The CDR3 runs to 12 residues. With 1 base removed from V and 8 bases from J, the gap between germline ends came to 8 bases. The CDR3, as DNA: TGTGCCAGCAGTGAAGTCGGGAGGGAAGCTTTCTTT. As protein: CASSEVGREAFF.

This chain links TRBV18 with TRBJ1-2; D remains unclear. The germline V gene encodes CDR1 KGHSH and CDR2 LQKENI. Trimming took off 3 bases at V and 8 bases at J, with 10 bases between the two ends. The length of the CDR3 is 12 residues. The CDR3, as DNA: TGTGCCAGCTCACCGGCCTTAGAAGGCTACACCTTC. Translating it yields CASSPALEGYTF.

This clone was seen more than once but under ten times. V and J are TRBV6-1 and TRBJ1-1, with a possible D match to TRBD1 (6 bases). The CDR3 is made up of 17 amino acids. The germline CDR1 and CDR2 sequences are MNHNS and SASEGT. V lost 4 bases and J 1 base, leaving 19 bases between the germline ends. CDR3 protein: CASSGQDTIRGNTEAFF. CDR3 bases: TGTGCCAGCAGTGGACAGGATACTATCAGAGGGAACACTGAAGCTTTCTTT.

The genes are TRBV19 and TRBJ2-2, with 12 bases aligning to TRBD2. V gave up 7 bases and J gave up 0 bases; unmatched junction bases: 6. The germline V gene has CDR1 LNHDA and CDR2 SQIVND (reference sequence). The CDR3 loop spans 17 amino acids. CDR3 DNA sequence: TGTGCCAGTACCCAACTAGCGGGGGGCCCGAACACCGGGGAGCTGTTTTTT. This sequence encodes CASTQLAGGPNTGELFF.

The genes are TRBV19 and TRBJ1-1; D call uncertain. The CDR3 has 12 amino acids. V lost 5 bases and J 8 bases, leaving 12 bases between the germline ends. Germline lookup yields CDR1 LNHDA and CDR2 SQIVND (reference sequence). The CDR3 is CASSRIGEEAFF. CDR3 in DNA: TGTGCCAGTAGTCGCATTGGGGAGGAAGCTTTCTTT.

Details on this clone: Since the CDR3 does not end with the conserved phenylalanine or tryptophan, this likely comes from a read error. The DNA is omitted, as the CDR3 cannot be located on it reliably, and the CDR3 follows TCRdb's listing. The genes are TRBV6-2 or TRBV6-3 and TRBJ1-1; TRBD1 is the table's D call and was not checked against the DNA. The CDR3 has 15 residues if both end residues are counted. The germline CDR1 and CDR2 sequences are MNHEY and SVGEGT. This CDR3 reads CASSEPAGTGFPSLL.

The V and J genes are TRBV14 and TRBJ2-1; no definite D call. V was trimmed by 3 bases and J by 2 bases, leaving 5 bases between them. Germline-derived CDR1 and CDR2 are SGHDN and FVKESK. The CDR3 runs to 13 residues. CDR3 bases: TGTGCCAGCAGCCATCTACCCTACAATGAGCAGTTCTTC. The encoded protein is CASSHLPYNEQFF. The variable domain in full, completed from reference TRBV14 and TRBJ2-1, reads EAGVTQFPSHSVIEKGQTVTLRCDPISGHDNLYWYRRVMGKEIKFLLHFVKESKQDESGMPNNRFLAERTGGTYSTLKVQPAELEDSGVYFCASSHLPYNEQFFGPGTRLTVL.

The sample holds one count of this clone. This rearrangement joins TRBV18 to TRBJ1-4, with TRBD1 matching over 7 bases. V lost 6 bases and J lost 3; bases outside the gene matches: 4. Germline assignment: CDR1 KGHSH and CDR2 LQKENI. The CDR3 extends over 14 amino acids. CDR3 residues: CASSGGQPNEKLFF. DNA of the CDR3: TGTGCCAGCTCTGGGGGACAGCCTAATGAAAAACTGTTTTTT. Based on the CDR3 plus reference TRBV18 and TRBJ1-4, the full variable domain is NAGVMQNPRHLVRRRGQEARLRCSPMKGHSHVYWYRQLPEEGLKFMVYLQKENIIDESGMPKERFSAEFPKEGPSILRIQQVVRGDSAAYFCASSGGQPNEKLFFGSGTQLSVL.

This sequence joins TRBV5-1 and TRBJ2-2; D ambiguous. Trimming removed 3 bases at V and 3 bases at J, with 12 bases between. CDR3 size: 15 residues. CDR1 is SGHRS and CDR2 is YFSETQ in the germline V gene. The CDR3 loop reads CASSSARMDTGELFF. In nucleotides, the CDR3 is TGCGCCAGCAGCTCAGCGCGTATGGACACCGGGGAGCTGTTTTTT.

The chain has TRBV20-1 and TRBJ1-5; a possible D gene is TRBD1 (6 bases). Trimming stripped 3 bases from V and 0 bases from J, with 15 bases between. CDR1 DFQATT and CDR2 SNEGSKA come from the germline V gene (reference sequence). This CDR3 spans 16 amino acids. The CDR3 bases are TGCAGTGCTAGTCGCTTAGGGGGGTATAGCAATCAGCCCCAGCATTTT. Translated, it gives CSASRLGGYSNQPQHF.

The V and J genes are TRBV10-2 and TRBJ1-6; D ambiguous. V dropped 2 bases and J dropped 7 bases, with 6 bases sitting between them. CDR3 size: 13 residues. The V gene's germline CDR1 is WSHSY and CDR2 SAAADI. CDR3 bases: TGCGCCAGCAGTGAGGTTAGCAATTCACCCCTCCACTTT. This sequence encodes CASSEVSNSPLHF.

The V and J genes are TRBV3-1 (or the pseudogene TRBV3-2) and TRBJ1-1; no clear D. The V end was cut by 2 bases, the J end by 1 base, with 5 bases between. The CDR3 runs 13 residues. Germline CDR1 and CDR2: LGHDT and YNNKEL (reference sequence). CDR3: CASSQSKNTEAFF. In DNA, the CDR3 is TGTGCCAGCAGCCAATCCAAGAACACTGAAGCTTTCTTT.